This T cell receptor beta chain was sequenced for a study of somatic mutations in cytotoxic T cells in rheumatoid arthritis. Notes on the study in general: No age-related increase in CD8+ clonality was seen in healthy controls, but one was seen in rheumatoid arthritis patients.

Worth noting for this clone: Its target is not known.

As handled by the study authors: Matches were rare between published virus-specific TCRB sequences and patient CD8+ clones exceeding 1%. Clones were read by immunoSEQ multiplex PCR, and TCRdb kept only the in-frame ones, dropping some. That table is the source of V, J and clone size, and D and trimming were worked out from the DNA. The sample yields roughly 20,000 clones, 55% to 80% seen once. Flow cytometry was used to check the purity of CD4+ and CD8+ cells, which had been isolated by positive magnetic bead selection. In germline, CDR1 is MRHNA, CDR2 SNTAGT. The CDR3 has 13 amino acids. V gave up 6 bases and J gave up 4 bases, with 9 bases separating them.

This rearrangement joins TRBV6-4 to TRBJ2-2; D ambiguous. This clonotype was sampled from an adult with rheumatoid arthritis. The sample consisted of CD8+ T cells sorted from blood. Here the CDR3 DNA reads TGTGCCAGCAGGGTCCCCGGCACCGGGGAGCTGTTTTTT. This sequence encodes CASRVPGTGELFF.